This T cell receptor beta chain was observed in a study of patients and donors after allogeneic stem cell transplantation. One entry per CDR3 protein, called by TCRdb with MiXCR from the RT-PCR reads. The data show around 150,000 distinct CDR3 sequences, approximately 37% seen once. Source material: blood, either unsorted or a sorted T cell fraction (not recorded which). This receptor was obtained from a human donor who was either an allogeneic HSCT recipient or a stem cell or donor lymphocyte infusion donor (not recorded which). It is not recorded whose cells these are; they may come from a transplant donor.

CDR3 protein: CAISVGGTDTQYF. The CDR3 nucleotides are TGTGCCATCAGTGTTGGGGGTACAGATACGCAGTATTTT. This chain uses TRBV10-3 with TRBJ2-3; D is tentatively TRBD1 or TRBD2 (5 bases each). The CDR3 length is 13 residues. V shed 4 bases and J shed 3 bases, with 8 bases lying between them. Per the germline V gene, CDR1 is ENHRY and CDR2 is SYGVKD.